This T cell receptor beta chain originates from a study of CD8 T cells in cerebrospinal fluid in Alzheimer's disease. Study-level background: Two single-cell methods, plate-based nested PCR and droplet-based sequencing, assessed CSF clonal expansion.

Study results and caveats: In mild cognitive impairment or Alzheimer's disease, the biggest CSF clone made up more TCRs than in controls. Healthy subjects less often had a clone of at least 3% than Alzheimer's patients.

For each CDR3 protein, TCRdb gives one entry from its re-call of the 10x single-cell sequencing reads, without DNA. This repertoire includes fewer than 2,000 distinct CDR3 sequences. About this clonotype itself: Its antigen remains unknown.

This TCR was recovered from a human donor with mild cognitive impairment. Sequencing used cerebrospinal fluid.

CDR3 residues: CASSEATSKKQFF. The gene calls are TRBV10-2 and TRBJ2-1. Germline loops: CDR1 WSHSY, CDR2 SAAADI. This CDR3 is 13 amino acids long.